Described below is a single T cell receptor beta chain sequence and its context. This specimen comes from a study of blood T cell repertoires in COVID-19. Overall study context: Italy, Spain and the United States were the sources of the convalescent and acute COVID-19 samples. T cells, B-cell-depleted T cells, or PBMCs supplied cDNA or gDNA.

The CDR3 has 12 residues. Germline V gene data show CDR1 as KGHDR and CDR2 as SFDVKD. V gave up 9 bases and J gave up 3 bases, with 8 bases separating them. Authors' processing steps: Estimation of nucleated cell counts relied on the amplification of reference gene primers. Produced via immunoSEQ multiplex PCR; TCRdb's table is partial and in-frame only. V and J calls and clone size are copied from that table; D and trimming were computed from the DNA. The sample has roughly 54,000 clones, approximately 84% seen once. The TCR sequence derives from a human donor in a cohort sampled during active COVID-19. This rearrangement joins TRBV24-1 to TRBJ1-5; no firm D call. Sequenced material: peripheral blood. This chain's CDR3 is CATGQANQPQHF. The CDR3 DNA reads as TGTGCCACCGGCCAGGCCAATCAGCCCCAGCATTTT.